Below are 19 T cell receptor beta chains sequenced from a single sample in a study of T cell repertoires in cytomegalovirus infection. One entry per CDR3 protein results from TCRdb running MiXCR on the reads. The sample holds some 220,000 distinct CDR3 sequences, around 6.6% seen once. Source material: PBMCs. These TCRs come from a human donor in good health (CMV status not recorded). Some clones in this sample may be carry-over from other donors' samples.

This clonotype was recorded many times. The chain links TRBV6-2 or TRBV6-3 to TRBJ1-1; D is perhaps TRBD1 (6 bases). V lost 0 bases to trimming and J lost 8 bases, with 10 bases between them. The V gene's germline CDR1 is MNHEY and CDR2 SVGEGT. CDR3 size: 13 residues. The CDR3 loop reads CASSYSEGGEAFF. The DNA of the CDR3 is TGTGCCAGCAGTTACTCGGAAGGGGGGGAAGCTTTCTTT.

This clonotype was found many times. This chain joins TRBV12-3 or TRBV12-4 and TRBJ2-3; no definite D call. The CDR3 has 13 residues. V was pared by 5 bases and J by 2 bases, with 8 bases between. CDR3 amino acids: CASSPPNTDTQYF. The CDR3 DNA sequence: TGTGCCAGCAGTCCCCCGAACACAGATACGCAGTATTTT.

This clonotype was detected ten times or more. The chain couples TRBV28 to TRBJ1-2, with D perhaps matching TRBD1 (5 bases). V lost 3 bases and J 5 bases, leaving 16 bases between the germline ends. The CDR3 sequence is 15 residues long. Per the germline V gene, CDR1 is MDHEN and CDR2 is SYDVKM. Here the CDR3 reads CASSFASRQTYGYTF. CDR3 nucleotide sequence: TGTGCCAGCAGTTTTGCCTCGAGACAGACGTATGGCTACACCTTC.

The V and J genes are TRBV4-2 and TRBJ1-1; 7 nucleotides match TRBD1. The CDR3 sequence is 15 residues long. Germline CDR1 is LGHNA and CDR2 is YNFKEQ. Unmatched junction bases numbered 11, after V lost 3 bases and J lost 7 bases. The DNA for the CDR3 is TGTGCCAGCAGCCAGACTTTTGGACAGGAGGTTGAAGCTTTCTTT. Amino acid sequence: CASSQTFGQEVEAFF.

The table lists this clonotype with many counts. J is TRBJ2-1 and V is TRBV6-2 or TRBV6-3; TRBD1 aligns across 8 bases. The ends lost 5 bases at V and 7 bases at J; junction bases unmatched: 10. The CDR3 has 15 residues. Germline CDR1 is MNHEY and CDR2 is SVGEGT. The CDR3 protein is CASSQTGGRGNEQFF. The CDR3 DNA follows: TGTGCCAGCAGTCAAACAGGGGGTCGTGGTAATGAGCAGTTCTTC.

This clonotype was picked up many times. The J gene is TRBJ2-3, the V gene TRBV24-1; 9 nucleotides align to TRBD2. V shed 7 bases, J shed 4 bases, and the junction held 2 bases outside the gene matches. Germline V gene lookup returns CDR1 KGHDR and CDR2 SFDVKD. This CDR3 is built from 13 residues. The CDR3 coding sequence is TGTGCCACCAGGGGCGGGGGGGCAGATACGCAGTATTTT. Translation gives CATRGGGADTQYF.

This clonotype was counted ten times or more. This CDR3 is CSVESGYGYTF. CDR3 nucleotide sequence: TGCAGCGTTGAATCTGGATACGGCTACACCTTC. This chain uses TRBV29-1 with TRBJ1-2; no clear D gene. CDR3 length: 11 amino acids. Trimming left V 2 bases short and J 8 bases short, with 9 bases between. Germline V lookup: CDR1 SQVTM, CDR2 ANQGSEA. The full variable domain, its missing parts supplied by reference TRBV29-1 and TRBJ1-2, is SAVISQKPSRDICQRGTSLTIQCQVDSQVTMMFWYRQQPGQSLTLIATANQGSEATYESGFVIDKFPISRPNLTFSTLTVSNMSPEDSSIYLCSVESGYGYTFGSGTRLTVV.

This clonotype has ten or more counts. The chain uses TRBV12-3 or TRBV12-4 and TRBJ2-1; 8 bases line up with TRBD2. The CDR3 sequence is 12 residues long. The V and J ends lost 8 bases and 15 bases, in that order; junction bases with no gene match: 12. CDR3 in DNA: TGTGCCAGCTCATACAGCGGGGGCCCCCGGTTCTTC. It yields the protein CASSYSGGPRFF.

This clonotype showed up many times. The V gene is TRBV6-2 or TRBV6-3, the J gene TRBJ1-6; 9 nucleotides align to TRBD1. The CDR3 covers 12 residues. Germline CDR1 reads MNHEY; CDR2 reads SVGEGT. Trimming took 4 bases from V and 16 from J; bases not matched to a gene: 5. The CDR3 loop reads CASSSSDRGLHF. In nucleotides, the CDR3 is TGTGCCAGCAGTTCCTCGGACAGGGGACTCCACTTT.

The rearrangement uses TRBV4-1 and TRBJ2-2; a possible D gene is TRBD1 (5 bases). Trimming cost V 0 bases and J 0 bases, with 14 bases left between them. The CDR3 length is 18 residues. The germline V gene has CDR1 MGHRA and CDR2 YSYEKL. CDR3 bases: TGCGCCAGCAGCCAAGATCACCTCTCGACAGCGAACACCGGGGAGCTGTTTTTT. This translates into CASSQDHLSTANTGELFF.

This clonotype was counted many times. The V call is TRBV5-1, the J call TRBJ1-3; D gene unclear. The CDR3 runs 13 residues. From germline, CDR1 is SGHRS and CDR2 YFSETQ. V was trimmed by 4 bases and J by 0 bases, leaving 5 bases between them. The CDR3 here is CASSRISGNTIYF. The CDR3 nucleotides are TGCGCCAGCAGCAGAATCTCTGGAAACACCATATATTTT.

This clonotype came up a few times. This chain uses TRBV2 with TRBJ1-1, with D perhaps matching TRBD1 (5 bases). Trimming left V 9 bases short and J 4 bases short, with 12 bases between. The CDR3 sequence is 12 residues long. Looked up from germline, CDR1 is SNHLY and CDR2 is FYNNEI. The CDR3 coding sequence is TGTGCCAGGGGGACTTCCTTCACTGAAGCTTTCTTT. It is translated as CARGTSFTEAFF.

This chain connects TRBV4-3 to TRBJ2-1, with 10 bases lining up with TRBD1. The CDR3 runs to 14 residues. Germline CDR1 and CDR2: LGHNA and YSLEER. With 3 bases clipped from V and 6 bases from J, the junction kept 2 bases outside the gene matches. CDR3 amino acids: CASSHRTGGNEQFF. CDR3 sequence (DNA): TGCGCCAGCAGCCACCGGACAGGGGGCAATGAGCAGTTCTTC.

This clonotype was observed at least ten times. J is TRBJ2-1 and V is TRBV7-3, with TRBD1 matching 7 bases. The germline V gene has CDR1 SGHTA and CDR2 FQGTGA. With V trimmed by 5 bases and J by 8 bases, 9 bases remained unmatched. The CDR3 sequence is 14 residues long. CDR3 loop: CASSPLPDRDEQFF. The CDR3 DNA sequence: TGTGCCAGCAGCCCCCTCCCCGACAGGGATGAGCAGTTCTTC.

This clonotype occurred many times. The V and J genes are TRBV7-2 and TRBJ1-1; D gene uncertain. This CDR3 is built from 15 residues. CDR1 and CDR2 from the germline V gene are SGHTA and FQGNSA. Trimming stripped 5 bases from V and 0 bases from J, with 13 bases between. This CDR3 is CASSRHGGMNTEAFF. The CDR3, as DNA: TGTGCCAGCAGCCGTCACGGTGGGATGAACACTGAAGCTTTCTTT. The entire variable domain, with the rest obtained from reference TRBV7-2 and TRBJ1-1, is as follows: GAGVSQSPSNKVTEKGKDVELRCDPISGHTALYWYRQSLGQGLEFLIYFQGNSAPDKSGLPSDRFSAERTGGSVSTLTIQRTQQEDSAVYLCASSRHGGMNTEAFFGQGTRLTVV.

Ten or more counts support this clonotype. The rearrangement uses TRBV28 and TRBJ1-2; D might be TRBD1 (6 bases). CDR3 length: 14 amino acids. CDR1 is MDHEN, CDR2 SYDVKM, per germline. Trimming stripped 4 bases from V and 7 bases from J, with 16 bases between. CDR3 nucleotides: TGTGCCAGCAGTTCCCTCGGGGGGCGGGGTGGCTACACCTTC. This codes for CASSSLGGRGGYTF.

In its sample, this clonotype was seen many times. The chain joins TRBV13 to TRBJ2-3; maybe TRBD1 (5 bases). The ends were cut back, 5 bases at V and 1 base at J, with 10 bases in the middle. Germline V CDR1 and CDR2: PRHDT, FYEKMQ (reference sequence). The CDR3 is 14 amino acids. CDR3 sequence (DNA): TGTGCCAGCAGCCCCCGCAGGGGCACAGATACGCAGTATTTT. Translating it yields CASSPRRGTDTQYF.

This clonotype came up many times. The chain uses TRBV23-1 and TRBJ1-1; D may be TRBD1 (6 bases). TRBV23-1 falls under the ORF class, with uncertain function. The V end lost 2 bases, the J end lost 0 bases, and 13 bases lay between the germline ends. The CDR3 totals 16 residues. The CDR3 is CASSQTPGHLNTEAFF. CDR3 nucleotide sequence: TGCGCCAGCAGTCAAACCCCGGGACACCTGAACACTGAAGCTTTCTTT.

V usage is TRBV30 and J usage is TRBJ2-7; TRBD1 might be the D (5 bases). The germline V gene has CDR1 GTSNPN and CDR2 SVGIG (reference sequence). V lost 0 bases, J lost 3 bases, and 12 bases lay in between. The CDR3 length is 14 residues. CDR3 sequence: CAWSVGRGIYEQYF. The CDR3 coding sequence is TGTGCCTGGAGTGTGGGAAGGGGTATCTACGAGCAGTACTTC. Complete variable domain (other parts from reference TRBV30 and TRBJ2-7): SQTIHQWPATLVQPVGSPLSLECTVEGTSNPNLYWYRQAAGRGLQLLFYSVGIGQISSEVPQNLSASRPQDRQFILSSKKLLLSDSGFYLCAWSVGRGIYEQYFGPGTRLTVT.